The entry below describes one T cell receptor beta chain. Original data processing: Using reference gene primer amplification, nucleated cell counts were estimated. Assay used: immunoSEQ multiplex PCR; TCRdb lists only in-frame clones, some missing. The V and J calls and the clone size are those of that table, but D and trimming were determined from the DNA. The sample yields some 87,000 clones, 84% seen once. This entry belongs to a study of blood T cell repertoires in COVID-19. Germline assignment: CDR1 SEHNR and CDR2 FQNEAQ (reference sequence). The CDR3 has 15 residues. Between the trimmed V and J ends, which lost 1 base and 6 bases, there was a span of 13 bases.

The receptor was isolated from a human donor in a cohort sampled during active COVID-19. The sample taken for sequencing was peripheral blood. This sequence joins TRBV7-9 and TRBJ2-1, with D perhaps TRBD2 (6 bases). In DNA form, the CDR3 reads TGTGCCAGCAGCTTAGTGGGGGAGGCTGGCAATGAGCAGTTCTTC. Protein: CASSLVGEAGNEQFF.